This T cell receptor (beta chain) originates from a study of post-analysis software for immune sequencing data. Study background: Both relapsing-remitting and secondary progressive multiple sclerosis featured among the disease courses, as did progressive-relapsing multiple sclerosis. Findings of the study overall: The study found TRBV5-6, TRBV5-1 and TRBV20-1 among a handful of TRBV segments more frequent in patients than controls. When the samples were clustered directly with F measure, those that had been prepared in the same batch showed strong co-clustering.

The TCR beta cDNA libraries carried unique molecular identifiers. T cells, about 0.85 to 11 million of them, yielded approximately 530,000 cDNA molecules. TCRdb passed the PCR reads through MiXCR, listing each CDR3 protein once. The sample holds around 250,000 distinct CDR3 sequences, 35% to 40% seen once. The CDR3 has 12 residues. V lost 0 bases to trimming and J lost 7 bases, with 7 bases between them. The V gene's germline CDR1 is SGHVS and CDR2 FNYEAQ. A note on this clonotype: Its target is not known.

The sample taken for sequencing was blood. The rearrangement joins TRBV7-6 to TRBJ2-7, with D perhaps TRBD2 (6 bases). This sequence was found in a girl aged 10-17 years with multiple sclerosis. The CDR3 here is CASSLAGLEQYF. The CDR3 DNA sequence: TGTGCCAGCAGCTTAGCCGGACTAGAGCAGTACTTC.